This TCR beta chain emerged from a study of blood T cells in healthy people across ages. Germline V gene data show CDR1 as LNHNV and CDR2 as YYDKDF (reference sequence). V lost 0 bases to trimming and J lost 4 bases, with 12 bases between them. The length of the CDR3 is 15 residues. A few counts support this clonotype. No fewer than 6 micrograms of total RNA were isolated from every sample. For the second PCR, which ran for about 6 to 11 cycles, a sample-barcoded 5' primer and a J-beta primer mix were used. TCRdb passed the 5' RACE reads through MiXCR, listing each CDR3 protein once. This table has over 700,000 distinct CDR3 sequences, approximately 25% appearing once. This sample also belongs to another study, concerning T cells of mothers and their children.

Material: blood. V and J are TRBV15 and TRBJ1-2, with D tentatively TRBD1 (6 bases). The sequence came from a boy between 10 and 17 years old in good health. CDR3 nucleotide sequence: TGTGCCACCAGCAGAGATGAGGGGGGCGGCTATGGCTACACCTTC. Its protein product is CATSRDEGGGYGYTF.